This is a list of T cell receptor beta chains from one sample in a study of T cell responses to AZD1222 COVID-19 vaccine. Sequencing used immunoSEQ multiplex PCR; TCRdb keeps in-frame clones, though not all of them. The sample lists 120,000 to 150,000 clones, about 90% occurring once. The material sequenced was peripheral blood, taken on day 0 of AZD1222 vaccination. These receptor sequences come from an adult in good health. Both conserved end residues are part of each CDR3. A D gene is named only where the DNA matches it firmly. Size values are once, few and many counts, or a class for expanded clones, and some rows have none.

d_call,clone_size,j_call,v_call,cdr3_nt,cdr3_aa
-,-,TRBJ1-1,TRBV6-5,TGTGCCAGCTTCCAAAGGGAGCGGACTGAAGCTTTCTTT,CASFQRERTEAFF
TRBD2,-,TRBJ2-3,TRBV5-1,TGCGCCAGCAGCTTGGCACAGTGGGCGGGGGAGACAGATACGCAGTATTTT,CASSLAQWAGETDTQYF
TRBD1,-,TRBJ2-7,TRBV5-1,TGCGCCAGCAGCCCCGGACAGGGGCCGCGGGAGCAGTACTTC,CASSPGQGPREQYF
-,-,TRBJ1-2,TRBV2,TGTGCCAGCAGTGAATTGGATGGCTACACCTTC,CASSELDGYTF
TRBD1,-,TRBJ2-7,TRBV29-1,TGCAGCGCTTCTTGGACAGGGATCTCCTACGAGCAGTACTTC,CSASWTGISYEQYF
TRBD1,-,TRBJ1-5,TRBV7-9,TGTGCCAGCAGCTTCGGGACAGGGGGGGATCAGCCCCAGCATTTT,CASSFGTGGDQPQHF
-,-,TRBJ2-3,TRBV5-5,TGTGCCAGCAGCCCCGATAACACGGGGCCAGGCACAGATACGCAGTATTTT,CASSPDNTGPGTDTQYF
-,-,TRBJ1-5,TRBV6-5,TGTGCCAGCAGCGGGTACTATAGCAATCAGCCCCAGCATTTT,CASSGYYSNQPQHF
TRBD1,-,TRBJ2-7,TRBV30,TGTGCCTGGAGTGTGGTAGGACAGGGGAAATACGAGCAGTACTTC,CAWSVVGQGKYEQYF
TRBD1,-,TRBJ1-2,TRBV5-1,TGCGCCAGCAGCATTGGACAGGGAGGACTTAACTATGGCTACACCTTC,CASSIGQGGLNYGYTF
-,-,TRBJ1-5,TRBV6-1,TGTGCCAGCAGTGAAAGGATCCGCCAGCCCCAGCATTTT,CASSERIRQPQHF
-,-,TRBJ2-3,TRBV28,TGTGCCAGCAGTCGACAGCTCACAGATACGCAGTATTTT,CASSRQLTDTQYF
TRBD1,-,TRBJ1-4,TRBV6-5,TGTGCCAGTTCGTCCCCAGGGGGAGGGAAGGAAAAACTGTTTTTT,CASSSPGGGKEKLFF
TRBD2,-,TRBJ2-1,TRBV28,TGTGCCAGCAGCTCACCGGGACTAGCGGCGAGCTCCTACAATGAGCAGTTCTTC,CASSSPGLAASSYNEQFF
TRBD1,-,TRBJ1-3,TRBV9,TGTGCCAGCAGCGTAGCGACAGGGGCATTCTCTGGAAACACCATATATTTT,CASSVATGAFSGNTIYF
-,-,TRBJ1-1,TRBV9,TGTGCCAGCAGCAGGGATGTGAACACTGAAGCTTTCTTT,CASSRDVNTEAFF
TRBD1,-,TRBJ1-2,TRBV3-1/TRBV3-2,TGTGCCAGCAGCCCGTTAACAGGGGTTGGGGGCTACACCTTC,CASSPLTGVGGYTF
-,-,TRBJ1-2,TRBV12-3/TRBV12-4,TGTGCCAGCAGTGTCACTAACTATGGCTACACCTTC,CASSVTNYGYTF
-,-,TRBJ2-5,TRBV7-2,TGTGCCAGCAGCGCTCCACTAGCATCCGAGACCCAGTACTTC,CASSAPLASETQYF
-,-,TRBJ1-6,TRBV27,TGTGCCAGCAGTCAGACCGGGACGCATAATTCACCCCTCCACTTT,CASSQTGTHNSPLHF
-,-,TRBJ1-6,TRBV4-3,TGCGCCAGCAGCCAAGATCCAAATCTCGGGGGCTATAATTCACCCCTCCACTTT,CASSQDPNLGGYNSPLHF
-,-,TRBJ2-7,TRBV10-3,TGTGCCATCGGAAAAACGGCTTATTACGAGCAGTACTTC,CAIGKTAYYEQYF
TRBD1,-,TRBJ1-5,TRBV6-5,TGTGCCAGCAGTTACTCGGGACAGGGGGAACAGCCCCAGCATTTT,CASSYSGQGEQPQHF
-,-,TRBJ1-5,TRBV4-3,TGCGCCAGCAGCCTCTCAATCAGGGGAGAGCAGCCCCAGCATTTT,CASSLSIRGEQPQHF
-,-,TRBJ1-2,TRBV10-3,TGTGCCATCGGCTTAGATAGGACAGACAACCCTAACTATGGCTACACCTTC,CAIGLDRTDNPNYGYTF
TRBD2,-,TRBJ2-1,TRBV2,TGTGCCAGCAGTGAAGGGACTAGCGGGAGTGGGTATGAGCAGTTCTTC,CASSEGTSGSGYEQFF
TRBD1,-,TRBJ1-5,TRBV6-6,TGTGCCAGCAGTTCCCGGACAGGCCCTAACGGCCAGCCCCAGCATTTT,CASSSRTGPNGQPQHF
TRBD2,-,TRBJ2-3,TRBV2,TGTGCCAGCAGGCTTCTAAGCGGGAGATGGGATACGCAGTATTTT,CASRLLSGRWDTQYF
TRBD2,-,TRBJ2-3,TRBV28,TGTGCCAGCAGTTTTTGGGAAGGAGCGGGAGGGACAGATACGCAGTATTTT,CASSFWEGAGGTDTQYF
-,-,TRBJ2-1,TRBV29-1,TGCAGCGTTGAAGATCCCTCGGGCGGGAATCCCAATGAGCAGTTCTTC,CSVEDPSGGNPNEQFF
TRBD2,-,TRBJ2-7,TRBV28,TGTGCCAGCAGACCAACTAGCGGACGACCCTACGAGCAGTACTTC,CASRPTSGRPYEQYF
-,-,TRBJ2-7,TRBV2,TGTGCCAGCAGTTTTACTAAGTCTCGACGGTACTTC,CASSFTKSRRYF
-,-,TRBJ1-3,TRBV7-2,TGTGCCAGCAGATTTACAGGATCTGGAAACACCATATATTTT,CASRFTGSGNTIYF
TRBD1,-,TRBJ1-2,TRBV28,TGTGCCAGCTCGACAGGGTACTATGGCTACACCTTC,CASSTGYYGYTF
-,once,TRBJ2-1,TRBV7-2,TGTGCCAGCAGCTTAGGGACCGCTAGTGAGCAGTTCTTC,CASSLGTASEQFF
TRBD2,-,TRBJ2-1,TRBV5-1,TGCGCCAGCAGCTTGGAAGTGACTAGCGGGACAGGCGATGAGCAGTTCTTC,CASSLEVTSGTGDEQFF
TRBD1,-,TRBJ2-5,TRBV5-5,TGTGCCAGCAGCTTGGGGACAGGGAAGGTGACCCAGTACTTC,CASSLGTGKVTQYF
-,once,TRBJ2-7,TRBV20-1,TGCAGTGCTAGAGGAGTTGGCGAGCAGTACTTC,CSARGVGEQYF
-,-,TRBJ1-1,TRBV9,TGTGCCAGCAGCCTGACAGGTAACACTGAAGCTTTCTTT,CASSLTGNTEAFF
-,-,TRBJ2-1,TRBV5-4,TGTGCCAGCAGCTTAGCGAGCTCCTACAATGAGCAGTTCTTC,CASSLASSYNEQFF
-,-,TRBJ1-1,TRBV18,TGTGCCAGCTCCCCAGACGTTACGGCTTTCTTT,CASSPDVTAFF
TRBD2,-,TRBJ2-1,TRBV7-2,TGTGCCAGCAGACCGATACTAGCGGGCTCCTACAATGAGCAGTTCTTC,CASRPILAGSYNEQFF
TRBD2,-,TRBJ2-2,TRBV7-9,TGTGCCAGCAGCCTGGGACTAGCGGGAGTTAGCGGGGAGCTGTTTTTT,CASSLGLAGVSGELFF
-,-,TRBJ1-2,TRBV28,TGTGCCAGCAGTTTATGGTTGGCAGGGGAGGGCTACACCTTC,CASSLWLAGEGYTF
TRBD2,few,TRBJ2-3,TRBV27,TGTGCCAGCAGTTTGGCTAGCGGGAGGGTTACAGATACGCAGTATTTT,CASSLASGRVTDTQYF
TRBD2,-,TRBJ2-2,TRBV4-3,TGCGCCAGCAGCCAAGATCCTGGACTAGTGCTAACCGGGGAGCTGTTTTTT,CASSQDPGLVLTGELFF
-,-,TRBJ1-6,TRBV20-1,TGCAGTGCTAGTCTCCGAGGTTCACCCCTCCACTTT,CSASLRGSPLHF
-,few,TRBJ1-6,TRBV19,TGTGCCAGTAGTATCGCCGACACGTTCTCCTATAATTCACCCCTCCACTTT,CASSIADTFSYNSPLHF
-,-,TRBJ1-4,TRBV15,TGTGCCACCAGGACCGGGGCAGGGGTCGAAAAACTGTTTTTT,CATRTGAGVEKLFF
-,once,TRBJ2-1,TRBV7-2,TGTGCCAGCAGCCCCATGGGGTACAATGAGCAGTTCTTC,CASSPMGYNEQFF
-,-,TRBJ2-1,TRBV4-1,TGCGCCAGCAGCCACCGGAGTTCCCGGAGGTACAATGAGCAGTTCTTC,CASSHRSSRRYNEQFF
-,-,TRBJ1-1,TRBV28,TGTGCCAGCCACCTCGCGGAGGGACTTCTGAACACTGAAGCTTTCTTT,CASHLAEGLLNTEAFF
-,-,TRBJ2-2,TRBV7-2,TGTGCCAGCAGCTTAACTAGGGCGACCGGGGAGCTGTTTTTT,CASSLTRATGELFF